This T cell receptor (beta chain) is from a study of OX40 agonist ivuxolimab in advanced cancers. Study summary: An agonistic anti-OX40 (CD134) antibody, ivuxolimab, was used to treat the patients. Ivuxolimab doses were 0.01, 0.1, 0.3, 1.5, 3 or 10 mg/kg every 2 weeks.

CDR1 and CDR2 (germline): MNHEY, SMNVEV (reference sequence). V was trimmed by 6 bases and J by 0 bases, leaving 7 bases between them. The CDR3 is 13 amino acids. Libraries were prepared by immunoSEQ multiplex PCR; TCRdb keeps only in-frame clonotypes and omits some of them. The data contain roughly 13,000 clones, 77% of them singletons. The sequencing used CD4+ or CD8+ T cells sorted from blood, collected in a trial of the OX40 agonist ivuxolimab. This chain connects TRBV27 to TRBJ2-3; D not resolved. The receptor's source is an adult with an advanced solid tumor such as melanoma, head and neck, liver or kidney cancer. The CDR3 loop reads CASRANSTDTQYF. CDR3 DNA: TGTGCCAGCAGAGCAAACAGCACAGATACGCAGTATTTT.